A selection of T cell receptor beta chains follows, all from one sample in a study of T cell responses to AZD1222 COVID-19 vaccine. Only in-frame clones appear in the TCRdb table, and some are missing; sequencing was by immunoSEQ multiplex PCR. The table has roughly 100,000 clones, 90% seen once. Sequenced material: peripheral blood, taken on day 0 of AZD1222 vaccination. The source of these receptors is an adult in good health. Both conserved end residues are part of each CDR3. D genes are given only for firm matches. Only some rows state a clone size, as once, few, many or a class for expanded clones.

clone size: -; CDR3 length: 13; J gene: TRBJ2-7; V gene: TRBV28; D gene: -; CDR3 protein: CASGSASSYEQYF; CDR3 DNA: TGTGCCAGCGGTTCCGCGAGCTCCTACGAGCAGTACTTC
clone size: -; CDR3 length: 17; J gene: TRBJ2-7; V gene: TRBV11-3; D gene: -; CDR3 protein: CASSLVTGTVIAYEQYF; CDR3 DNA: TGTGCCAGCAGCTTAGTTACTGGGACCGTCATAGCCTACGAGCAGTACTTC
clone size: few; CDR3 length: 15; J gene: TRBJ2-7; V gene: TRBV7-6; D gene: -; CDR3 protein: CASSLGARAAREQYF; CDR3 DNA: TGTGCCAGCAGCTTAGGGGCCAGGGCGGCCCGCGAGCAGTACTTC
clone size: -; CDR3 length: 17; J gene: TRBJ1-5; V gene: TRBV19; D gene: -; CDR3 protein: CASSAKGVLYSNQPQHF; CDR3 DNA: TGTGCCAGTAGTGCTAAGGGAGTTCTCTATAGCAATCAGCCCCAGCATTTT
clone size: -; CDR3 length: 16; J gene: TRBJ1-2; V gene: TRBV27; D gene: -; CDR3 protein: CASREQVVGGNYGYTF; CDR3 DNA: TGTGCCAGCAGAGAACAGGTGGTGGGGGGGAACTATGGCTACACCTTC
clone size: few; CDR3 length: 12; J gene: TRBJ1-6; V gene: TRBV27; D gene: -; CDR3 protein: CASSSIGSPLHF; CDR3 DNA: TGTGCCAGCAGTTCCATCGGATCACCCCTCCACTTT
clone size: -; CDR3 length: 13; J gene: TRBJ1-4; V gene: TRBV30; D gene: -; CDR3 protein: CAWSDRNNEKLFF; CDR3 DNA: TGTGCCTGGAGTGACAGAAATAATGAAAAACTGTTTTTT
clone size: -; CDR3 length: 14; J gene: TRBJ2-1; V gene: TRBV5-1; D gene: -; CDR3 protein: CASSLGTQNNEQFF; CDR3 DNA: TGCGCCAGCAGCTTGGGGACACAAAACAATGAGCAGTTCTTC
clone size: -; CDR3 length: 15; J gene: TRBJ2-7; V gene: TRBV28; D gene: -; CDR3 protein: CASTKAGTGGAEQYF; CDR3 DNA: TGTGCCAGCACGAAAGCCGGGACCGGGGGAGCCGAGCAGTACTTC
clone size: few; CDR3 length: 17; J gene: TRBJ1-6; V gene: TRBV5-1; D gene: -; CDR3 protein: CASSQQPGTYSNSPLHF; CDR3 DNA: TGCGCCAGCAGCCAACAACCCGGGACATACTCGAATTCACCCCTCCACTTT
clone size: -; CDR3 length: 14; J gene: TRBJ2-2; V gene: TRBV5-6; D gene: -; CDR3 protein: CASSPGLGAGELFF; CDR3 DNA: TGTGCCAGCAGCCCGGGTTTAGGGGCCGGGGAGCTGTTTTTT
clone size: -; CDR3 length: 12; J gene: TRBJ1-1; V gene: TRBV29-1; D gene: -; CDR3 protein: CSVEETSQEAFF; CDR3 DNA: TGCAGCGTTGAAGAGACCAGCCAAGAAGCTTTCTTT
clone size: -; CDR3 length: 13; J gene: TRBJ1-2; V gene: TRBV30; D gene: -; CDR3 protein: CAWSLIRALGYTF; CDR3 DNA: TGTGCCTGGAGCCTTATACGGGCTCTTGGCTACACCTTC
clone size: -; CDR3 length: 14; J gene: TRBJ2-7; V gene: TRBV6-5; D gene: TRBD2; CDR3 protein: CASSRGGPSYEQYF; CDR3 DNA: TGTGCCAGCAGTCGCGGGGGACCATCCTACGAGCAGTACTTC
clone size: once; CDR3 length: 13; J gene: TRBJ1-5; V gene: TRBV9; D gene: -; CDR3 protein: CASSVTAAQPQHF; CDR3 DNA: TGTGCCAGCAGCGTAACTGCCGCGCAGCCCCAGCATTTT
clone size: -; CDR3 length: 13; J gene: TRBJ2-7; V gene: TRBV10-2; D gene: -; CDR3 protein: CASSESSGYEQYF; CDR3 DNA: TGCGCCAGCAGTGAGTCGTCAGGCTACGAGCAGTACTTC